This TCR beta chain was documented in a study of shared clonotypes between healthy human individuals. Regarding the study as a whole: Depth of sequencing was expected to influence donor clonotype sharing.

As regards this clone: Its matching antigen is unknown.

Researchers ran the assay at a deep level. Assay used: immunoSEQ multiplex PCR; TCRdb lists only in-frame clones, some missing. The sample has roughly 2 million clones; 85% to 95% are singletons. The CDR3 loop spans 14 amino acids. From germline, CDR1 is LNHDA and CDR2 SQIVND (reference sequence). V lost 3 bases and J 10 bases, leaving 13 bases between the germline ends. J is TRBJ1-6 and V is TRBV19; a weak D match, TRBD1 (5 bases). The sequenced sample consisted of naive CD4+ T cells sorted from blood. Indicated subset: CD45RA+ positively selected. This receptor was obtained from a man aged 18 to 35 in good health. CDR3 loop: CASSIQGEVSPLHF. As DNA, the CDR3 is TGTGCCAGTAGTATCCAGGGAGAAGTCTCACCCCTCCACTTT.